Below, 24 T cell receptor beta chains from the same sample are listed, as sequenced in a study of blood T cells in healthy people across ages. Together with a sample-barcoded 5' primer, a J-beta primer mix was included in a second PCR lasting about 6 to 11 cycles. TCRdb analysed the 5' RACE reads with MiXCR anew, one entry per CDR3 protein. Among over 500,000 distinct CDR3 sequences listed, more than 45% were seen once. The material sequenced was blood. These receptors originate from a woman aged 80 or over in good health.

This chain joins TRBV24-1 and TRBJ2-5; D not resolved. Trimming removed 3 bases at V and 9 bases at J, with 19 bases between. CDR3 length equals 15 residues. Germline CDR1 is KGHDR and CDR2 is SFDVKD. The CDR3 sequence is CATSDPLDPGEAQYF. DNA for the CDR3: TGTGCCACCAGTGATCCCCTCGACCCCGGCGAAGCCCAGTACTTC.

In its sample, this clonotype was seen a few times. For the CDR3, the DNA is TGTGCCAGCAGCTTAGAGGTGTCAGGGCCCGGGGAGCTGTTTTTT. Its translation is CASSLEVSGPGELFF. The rearrangement joins TRBV7-2 to TRBJ2-2; weak D call: TRBD1 (5 bases). Looked up from germline, CDR1 is SGHTA and CDR2 is FQGNSA. Trimming shortened V by 1 base and J by 6 bases, and 12 bases separated the two germline ends. CDR3 size: 15 residues.

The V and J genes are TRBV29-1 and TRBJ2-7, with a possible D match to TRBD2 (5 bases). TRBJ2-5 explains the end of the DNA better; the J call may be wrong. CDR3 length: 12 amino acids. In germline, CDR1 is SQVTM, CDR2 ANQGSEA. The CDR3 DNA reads TGCAGCGTTGTTGCGGGTCCAGAGACCCAGTACTTC. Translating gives CSVVAGPETQYF.

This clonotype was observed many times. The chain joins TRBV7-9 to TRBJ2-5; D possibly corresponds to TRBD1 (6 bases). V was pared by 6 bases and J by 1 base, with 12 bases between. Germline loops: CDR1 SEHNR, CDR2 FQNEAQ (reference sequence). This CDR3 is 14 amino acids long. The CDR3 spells CASSHWTVQETQYF. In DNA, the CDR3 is TGTGCCAGCAGTCACTGGACAGTCCAAGAGACCCAGTACTTC.

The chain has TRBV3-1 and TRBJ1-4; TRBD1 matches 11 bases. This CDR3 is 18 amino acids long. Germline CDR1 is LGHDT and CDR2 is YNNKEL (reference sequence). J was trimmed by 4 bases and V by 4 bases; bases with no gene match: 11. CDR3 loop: CASSRLTGTGGYNEKLFF. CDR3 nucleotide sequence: TGTGCCAGCAGCCGCCTAACCGGGACAGGGGGTTATAATGAAAAACTGTTTTTT.

CDR3 in amino acids: CASSPTGADTDTQYF. CDR3 DNA sequence: TGTGCCAGCAGCCCGACAGGGGCCGACACAGATACGCAGTATTTT. The chain carries TRBV6-4 and TRBJ2-3, with 8 bases lining up with TRBD1. The V and J ends lost 6 bases and 2 bases, in that order; junction bases with no gene match: 7. The CDR3 consists of 15 residues. The germline CDR1 and CDR2 sequences are MRHNA and SNTAGT.

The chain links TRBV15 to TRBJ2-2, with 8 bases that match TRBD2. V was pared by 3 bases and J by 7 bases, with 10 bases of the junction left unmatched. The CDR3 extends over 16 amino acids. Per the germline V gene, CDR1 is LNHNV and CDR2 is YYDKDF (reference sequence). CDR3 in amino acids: CATSRLVAGSSGELFF. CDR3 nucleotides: TGTGCCACCAGCAGGCTTGTAGCGGGATCGAGCGGGGAGCTGTTTTTT.

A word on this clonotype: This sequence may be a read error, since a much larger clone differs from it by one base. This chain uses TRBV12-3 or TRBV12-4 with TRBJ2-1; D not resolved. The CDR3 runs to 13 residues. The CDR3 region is CVSSPHVVNEQFF. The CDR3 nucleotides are TGTGTCAGCAGTCCCCACGTTGTCAATGAGCAGTTCTTC.

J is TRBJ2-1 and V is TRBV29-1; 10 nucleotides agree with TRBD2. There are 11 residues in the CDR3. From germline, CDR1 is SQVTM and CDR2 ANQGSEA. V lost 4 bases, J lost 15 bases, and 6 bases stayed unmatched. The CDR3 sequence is CSVAAGGGLFF. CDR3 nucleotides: TGCAGCGTTGCAGCGGGAGGGGGGCTGTTCTTC.

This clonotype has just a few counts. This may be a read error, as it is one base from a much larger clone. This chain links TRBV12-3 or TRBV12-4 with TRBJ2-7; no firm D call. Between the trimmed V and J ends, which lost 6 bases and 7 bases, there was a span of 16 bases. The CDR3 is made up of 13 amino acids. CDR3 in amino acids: CASSLAAYNEQYF. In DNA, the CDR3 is TGTGCCAGCAGCCTCGCTGCCTACAATGAGCAGTACTTC.

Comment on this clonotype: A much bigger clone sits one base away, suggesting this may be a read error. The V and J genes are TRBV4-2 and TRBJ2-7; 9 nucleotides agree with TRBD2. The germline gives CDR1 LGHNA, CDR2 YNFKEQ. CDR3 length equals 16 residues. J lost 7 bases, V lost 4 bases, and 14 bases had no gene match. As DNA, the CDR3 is TGTGCCAGCAGCCCCCCCGCTAGCGGGACCTACAATGAGCAGTACTTC. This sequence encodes CASSPPASGTYNEQYF.

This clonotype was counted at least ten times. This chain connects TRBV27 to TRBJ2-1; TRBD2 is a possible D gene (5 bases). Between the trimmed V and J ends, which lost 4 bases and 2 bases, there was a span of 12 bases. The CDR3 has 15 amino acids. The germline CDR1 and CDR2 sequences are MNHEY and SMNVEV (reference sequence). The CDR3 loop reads CASSYDRGPYNEQFF. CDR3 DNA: TGTGCCAGCAGTTACGATCGCGGGCCCTACAATGAGCAGTTCTTC.

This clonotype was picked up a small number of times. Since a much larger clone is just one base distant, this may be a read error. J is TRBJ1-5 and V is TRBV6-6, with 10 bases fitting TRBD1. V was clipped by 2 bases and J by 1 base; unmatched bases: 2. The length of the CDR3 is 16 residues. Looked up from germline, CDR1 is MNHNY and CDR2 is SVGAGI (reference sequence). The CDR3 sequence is CASSYGQGVSNQPQHF. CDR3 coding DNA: TGTGCCAGCAGTTACGGACAGGGGGTGAGCAATCAGCCCCAGCATTTT.

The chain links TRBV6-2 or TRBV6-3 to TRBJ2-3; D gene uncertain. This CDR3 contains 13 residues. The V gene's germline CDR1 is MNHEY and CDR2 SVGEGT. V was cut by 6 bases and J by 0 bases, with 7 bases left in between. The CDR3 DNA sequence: TGTGCCAGCAGAGACTCTAGCACAGATACGCAGTATTTT. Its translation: CASRDSSTDTQYF.

DNA of the CDR3: TGCAGTGCTAGAGATCTCGGGGCCCGAAGCAATGGCTACACCTTC. Amino acids: CSARDLGARSNGYTF. This chain links TRBV20-1 with TRBJ1-2, with D possibly being TRBD1 (5 bases). Germline values: CDR1 DFQATT, CDR2 SNEGSKA (reference sequence). Trimming removed 0 bases from V and 6 bases from J, with 17 bases in between. The CDR3 loop spans 15 amino acids.

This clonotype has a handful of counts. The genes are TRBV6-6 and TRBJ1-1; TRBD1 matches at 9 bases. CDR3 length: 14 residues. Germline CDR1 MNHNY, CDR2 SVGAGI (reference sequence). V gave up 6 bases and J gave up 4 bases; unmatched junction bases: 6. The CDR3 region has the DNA TGTGCCAGCAGCCCGGGACAGGGAGCCACTGAAGCTTTCTTT. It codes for CASSPGQGATEAFF.

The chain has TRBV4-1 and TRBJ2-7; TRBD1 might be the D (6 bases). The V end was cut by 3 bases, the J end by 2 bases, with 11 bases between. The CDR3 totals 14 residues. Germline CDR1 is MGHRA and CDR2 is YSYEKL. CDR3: CASSHDSGAYEQYF. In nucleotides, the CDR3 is TGCGCCAGCAGCCATGACTCAGGGGCCTACGAGCAGTACTTC.

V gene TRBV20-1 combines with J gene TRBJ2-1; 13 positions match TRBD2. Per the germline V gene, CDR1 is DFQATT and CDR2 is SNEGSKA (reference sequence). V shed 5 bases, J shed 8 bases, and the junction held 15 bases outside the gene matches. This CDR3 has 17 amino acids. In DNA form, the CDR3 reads TGCAGTGCTTGGGGCCGTTGGACTAGCGGGAGATCCCATGAGCAGTTCTTC. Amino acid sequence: CSAWGRWTSGRSHEQFF.

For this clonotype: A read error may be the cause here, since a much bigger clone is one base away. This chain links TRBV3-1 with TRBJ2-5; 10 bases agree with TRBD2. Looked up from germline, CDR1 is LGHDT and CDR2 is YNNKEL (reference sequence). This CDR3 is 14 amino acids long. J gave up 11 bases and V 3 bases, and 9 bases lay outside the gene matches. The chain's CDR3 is CASSQLAGANEQYF. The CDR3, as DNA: TGTGCCAGCAGCCAGCTAGCGGGAGCCAATGAGCAGTACTTC.

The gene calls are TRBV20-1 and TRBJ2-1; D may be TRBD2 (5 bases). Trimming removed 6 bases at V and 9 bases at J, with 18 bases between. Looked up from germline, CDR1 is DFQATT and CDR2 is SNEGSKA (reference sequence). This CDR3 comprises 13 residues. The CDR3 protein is CSAKRVGSGEQFF. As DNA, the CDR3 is TGCAGTGCGAAGAGGGTCGGGTCGGGTGAGCAGTTCTTC.

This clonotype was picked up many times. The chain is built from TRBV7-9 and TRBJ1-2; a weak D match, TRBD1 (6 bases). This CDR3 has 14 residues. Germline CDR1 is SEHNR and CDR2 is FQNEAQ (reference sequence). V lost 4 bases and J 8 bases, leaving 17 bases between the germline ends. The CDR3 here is CASSSWGQGGGYTF. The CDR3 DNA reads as TGTGCCAGCAGCTCGTGGGGGCAGGGAGGCGGCTACACCTTC.

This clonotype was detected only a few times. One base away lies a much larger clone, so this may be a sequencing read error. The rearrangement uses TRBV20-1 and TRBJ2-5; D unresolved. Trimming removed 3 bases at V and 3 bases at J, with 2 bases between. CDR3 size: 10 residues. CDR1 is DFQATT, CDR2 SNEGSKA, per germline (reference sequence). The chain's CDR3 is CSASEETQYF. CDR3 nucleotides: TGCAGTGCTAGTGAAGAGACCCAGTACTTC.

As DNA, the CDR3 is TGTGCCAGCAGTAAGACATGGCATATTGTGAACACTGAAGCTTTCTTT. This gives the protein CASSKTWHIVNTEAFF. The rearrangement uses TRBV12-3 or TRBV12-4 and TRBJ1-1; the D is unclear. The CDR3 totals 16 residues. V lost 5 bases and J 0 bases, leaving 16 bases between the germline ends.

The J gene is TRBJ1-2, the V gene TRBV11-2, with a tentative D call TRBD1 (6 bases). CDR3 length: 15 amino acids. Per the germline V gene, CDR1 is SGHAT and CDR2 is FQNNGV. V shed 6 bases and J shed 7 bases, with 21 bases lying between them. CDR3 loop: CASSPLDSLHPGYTF. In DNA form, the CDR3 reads TGTGCCAGCAGTCCCTTGGACAGCCTCCACCCTGGCTACACCTTC.